Given below is one T cell receptor (beta chain) in context. It has no known antigen specificity. The junction differs from germline at one of its ends, possibly a read error. This sample was included in a study of tumor and adjacent non-tumor tissue in lung cancer (dated by TCRdb to between 2018 and 2020). As for the study more broadly: Of the cohort, more than ten patients had adenocarcinoma, 2 had squamous cell carcinoma and 1 had small cell lung cancer. The approximately 15 patients were aged about 30 to 76 years, included about 10 men and 5 women, and had TNM stage I to III disease. A total of around 130,000,000 productive TCRbeta reads were generated by sequencing, corresponding to an average of approximately 4.3 million reads per sample. Using bulk TCRbeta repertoires from approximately 15 lung cancer patients, the study set lung tumor tissue side by side with matched distant non-tumor lung tissue. TCRbeta CDR3 sequencing was performed on 25 to 30 paired specimens, with one tumor sample and one normal lung sample collected per patient.

RNA was extracted from bulk unsorted tissue and checked for quality with a NanoDrop ND-1000 and an Agilent 2100. Newly diagnosed lung cancer patients without prior chemotherapy who had been admitted for thoracic surgery in China between August and November 2014 were enrolled as donors. Patients who had received previous radiotherapy or chemotherapy, or who had another concurrent cancer, were excluded from the study. Pieces of surgical tissue measuring 1-2 cm3 were kept in RNAlater solution and held at -80 degrees C until needed. What the work shows at the level of the full study, not this receptor alone: Neither the sequencing platform nor unique molecular identifiers are mentioned in the methods. Younger patients had significantly higher TCR diversity, and higher tumor TCR diversity was associated with shorter overall and disease-free survival. Significantly higher TCR diversity (inverse Simpson) was observed in tumor tissue than in normal lung tissue (roughly 390 vs 170, P = 0.0075, Mann-Whitney U test). Peripheral blood was not sequenced, so blood TCRbeta repertoires in these lung cancer patients were not examined. The top 100 clones accounted for a significantly larger cumulative portion of the repertoire in normal lung than in tumor tissue. Only around 16 patients were in the cohort, and the authors stated that larger samples and more detailed clinical data are needed.

The library was built by means of multiplex PCR. The reads were generated on an Illumina HiSeq 2500. TCRbeta libraries were built by three rounds of nested PCR using primers (Table S4), following protocols modified from ARM-PCR. Before sequencing, PCR products of 200-500 bp were cut from the gel and purified using the QIAquick gel extraction kit. Concerning the study's data processing: Trimmomatic was used to clean the reads, FLASH merged the cleaned reads into complete CDR3 sequences, and MiTCR assigned the sequences to V(D)J germline segments. Clonal diversity was computed as the inverse Simpson's index with VDJtools. A read counted as productive if the sequence was in-frame and lacked a premature stop codon. TCRdb reran the public reads through fastp at Q25 and MiXCR, keeping productive beta chains. A single entry per CDR3 protein holds the most common genes and DNA from its merged rows. The V and J calls reflect TCRdb's pipeline rather than the authors' work. Within this sample are more than 60,000 distinct CDR3 sequences, with 77% of them counted one time only. The ten largest make up about 12% of the sample.

The TCR originated in a woman between 50 and 59 years old with non-small cell lung cancer. Sequencing was done on a sample of lung tumor tissue.

The nucleotide sequence reads as follows: TGTACCATACGGTCCCGGGACAGTGAAAATGAGCAGTTCTTC. This translates into CTIRSRDSENEQFF. In this chain, TRBV10-3 is recombined with TRBJ2-1; 7 middle bases align to TRBD1. In the germline V gene, CDR1 corresponds to ENHRY and CDR2 to SYGVKD. Inclusive of the bounding cysteine and phenylalanine, the CDR3 is 14 residues long. Only the CDR3 portion is preserved as DNA: 42 bases, with reading frame beginning at the first base.